Following are 10 T cell receptor beta chains from one sample sequenced in a study of cytomegalovirus exposure and HLA in healthy donors. 13 Jbeta primers and 60 Vbeta primers were used for the PCR. Method: immunoSEQ multiplex PCR; TCRdb's copy keeps in-frame clones and lacks some. Of about 83,000 clones in the sample, approximately 80% were seen once. The sample consisted of PBMCs. These receptors all come from a woman aged 30 to 39 in good health and CMV-seronegative.

The rearrangement joins TRBV6-1 to TRBJ1-5; D unresolved. Germline V gives CDR1 MNHNS, CDR2 SASEGT. The CDR3 is 15 amino acids. Trimming took off 4 bases at V and 1 base at J, with 11 bases between the two ends. The CDR3 bases are TGTGCCAGCAGTGTCCTGTGGCACAGCAATCAGCCCCAGCATTTT. Translated, it gives CASSVLWHSNQPQHF.

V usage is TRBV2 and J usage is TRBJ2-1; 9 nucleotides match TRBD2. The CDR3 is 14 residues long. Per germline, CDR1 SNHLY and CDR2 FYNNEI. After removal of 7 bases from V and 7 bases from J, the junction contained 8 bases not matched to a gene. CDR3 region: CASMREGHTNEQFF. In DNA, the CDR3 is TGTGCCAGCATGCGGGAGGGCCATACAAATGAGCAGTTCTTC.

The chain links TRBV4-3 to TRBJ1-5; TRBD1 is a possible D gene (6 bases). Between the trimmed V and J ends, which lost 1 base and 5 bases, there was a span of 15 bases. The CDR3 consists of 16 residues. CDR1 and CDR2 (germline): LGHNA, YSLEER. Here the CDR3 DNA reads TGCGCCAGCAGCCAAGTACTTGGACAGCTTGATCAGCCCCAGCATTTT. Translating it yields CASSQVLGQLDQPQHF.

The chain recombines TRBV30 with TRBJ2-7, with D uncertain. CDR3 length: 13 amino acids. In germline, CDR1 is GTSNPN, CDR2 SVGIG (reference sequence). V lost 0 bases, J lost 3 bases, and 9 bases lay in between. The CDR3 nucleotides read TGTGCCTGGAGTGTAAACCAGTTCTACGAGCAGTACTTC. It is translated as CAWSVNQFYEQYF.

The V gene is TRBV11-2, the J gene TRBJ1-1; D unresolved. The germline V gene encodes CDR1 SGHAT and CDR2 FQNNGV. The V end lost 8 bases, the J end lost 4 bases, and 17 bases lay between the germline ends. The CDR3 sequence is 14 residues long. The CDR3 sequence is CASGVTPGSTEAFF. CDR3 bases: TGTGCCAGCGGGGTGACCCCGGGGAGCACTGAAGCTTTCTTT.

The chain carries TRBV19 and TRBJ2-2; D possibly corresponds to TRBD1 (5 bases). V lost 6 bases, J lost 4 bases, and 12 bases lay in between. Germline-derived CDR1 and CDR2 are LNHDA and SQIVND (reference sequence). CDR3 length: 14 amino acids. Here the CDR3 DNA reads TGTGCCAGTAGGGACACACCTCCCACCGGGGAGCTGTTTTTT. The encoded protein is CASRDTPPTGELFF.

This chain uses TRBV18 with TRBJ1-2, with 11 nucleotides matching TRBD1. The CDR3 consists of 15 residues. V trimming: 3 bases; J trimming: 4 bases; junction bases outside the gene matches: 4. CDR1 and CDR2 (germline): KGHSH, LQKENI. The CDR3 reads CASSPGTGGTYGYTF. In nucleotides, the CDR3 is TGTGCCAGCTCACCTGGGACAGGGGGAACCTATGGCTACACCTTC.

The chain is built from TRBV4-2 and TRBJ2-6, with 8 bases that match TRBD2. Germline assignment: CDR1 LGHNA and CDR2 YNFKEQ. The ends lost 4 bases at V and 4 bases at J; junction bases unmatched: 6. The CDR3 loop spans 16 amino acids. The CDR3 loop reads CASSPAGGAGANVLTF. The DNA for the CDR3 is TGTGCCAGCAGCCCCGCGGGGGGCGCCGGGGCCAACGTCCTGACTTTC.

The genes are TRBV28 and TRBJ1-3; the D gene is possibly TRBD1 (5 bases). Trimming took off 4 bases at V and 10 bases at J, with 17 bases between the two ends. This CDR3 spans 14 amino acids. Germline V gives CDR1 MDHEN, CDR2 SYDVKM. This chain's CDR3 is CASSSSIQGRTIYF. CDR3 DNA: TGTGCCAGCAGTTCAAGTATTCAGGGTAGGACCATATATTTT.

A word on this clone: One end of the junction fails to match germline, which may point to a read error. In DNA form, the CDR3 reads TGTGTCACCAGCCCCGGAGGGTACGAGCAGTACTTC. This gives the protein CVTSPGGYEQYF. The J gene is TRBJ2-7, the V gene TRBV15; D possibly corresponds to TRBD2 (6 bases). Looked up from germline, CDR1 is LNHNV and CDR2 is YYDKDF (reference sequence). CDR3 length: 12 residues.